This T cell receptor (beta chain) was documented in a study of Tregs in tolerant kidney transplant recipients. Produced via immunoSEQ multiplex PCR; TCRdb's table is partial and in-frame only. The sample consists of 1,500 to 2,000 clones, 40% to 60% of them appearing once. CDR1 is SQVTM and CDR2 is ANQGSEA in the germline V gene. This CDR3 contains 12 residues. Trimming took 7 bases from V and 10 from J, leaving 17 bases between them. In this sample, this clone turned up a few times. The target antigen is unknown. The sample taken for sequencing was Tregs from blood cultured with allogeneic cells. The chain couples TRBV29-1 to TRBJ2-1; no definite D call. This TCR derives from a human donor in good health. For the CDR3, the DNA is TGCAGCGGTAGCCTCCGAAACACGGAGCAGTTCTTC. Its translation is CSGSLRNTEQFF.